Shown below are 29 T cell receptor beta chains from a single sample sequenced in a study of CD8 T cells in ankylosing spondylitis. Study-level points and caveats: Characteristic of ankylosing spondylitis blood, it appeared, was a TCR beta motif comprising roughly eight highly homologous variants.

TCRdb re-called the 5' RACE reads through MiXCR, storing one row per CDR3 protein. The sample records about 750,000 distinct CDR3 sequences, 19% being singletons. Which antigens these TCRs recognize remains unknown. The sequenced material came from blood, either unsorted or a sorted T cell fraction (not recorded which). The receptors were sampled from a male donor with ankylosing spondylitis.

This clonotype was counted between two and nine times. The CDR3 is CSVGGHRGSSYEQYF. The CDR3 nucleotides read TGCAGCGTTGGGGGGCACCGGGGGAGCTCCTACGAGCAGTACTTC. V and J are TRBV29-1 and TRBJ2-7, with D perhaps being TRBD1 or TRBD2 (6 bases each). In germline, CDR1 is SQVTM, CDR2 ANQGSEA. Between the trimmed V and J ends, which lost 4 bases and 0 bases, there was a span of 16 bases. This CDR3 is built from 15 residues.

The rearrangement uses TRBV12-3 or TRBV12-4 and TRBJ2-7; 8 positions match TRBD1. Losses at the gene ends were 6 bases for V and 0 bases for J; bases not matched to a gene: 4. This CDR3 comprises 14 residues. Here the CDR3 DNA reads TGTGCCAGCAGGAAGACAGGGGCCTCCTACGAGCAGTACTTC. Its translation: CASRKTGASYEQYF.

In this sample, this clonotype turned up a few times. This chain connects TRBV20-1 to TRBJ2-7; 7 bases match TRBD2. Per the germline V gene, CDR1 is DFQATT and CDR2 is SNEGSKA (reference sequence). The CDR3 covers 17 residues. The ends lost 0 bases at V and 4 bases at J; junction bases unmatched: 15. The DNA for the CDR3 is TGCAGTGCTAGAGATCCCCCGACTAGCCGGGGTATTTACGAGCAGTACTTC. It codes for CSARDPPTSRGIYEQYF.

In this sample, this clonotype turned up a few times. For the CDR3, the DNA is TGTGCCAGCTCACCCCAACCGACTGAAGCTTTCTTT. Amino acid sequence: CASSPQPTEAFF. This rearrangement joins TRBV18 to TRBJ1-1; D gene ambiguous. The germline V gene encodes CDR1 KGHSH and CDR2 LQKENI. V lost 3 bases and J lost 5, with 7 bases in between. CDR3 length: 12 amino acids.

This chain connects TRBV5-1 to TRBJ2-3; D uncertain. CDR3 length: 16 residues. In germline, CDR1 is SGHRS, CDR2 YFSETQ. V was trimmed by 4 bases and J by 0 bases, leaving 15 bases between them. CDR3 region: CASSLVSLSSTDTQYF. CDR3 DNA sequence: TGCGCCAGCAGCCTGGTCAGCCTCAGTAGCACAGATACGCAGTATTTT.

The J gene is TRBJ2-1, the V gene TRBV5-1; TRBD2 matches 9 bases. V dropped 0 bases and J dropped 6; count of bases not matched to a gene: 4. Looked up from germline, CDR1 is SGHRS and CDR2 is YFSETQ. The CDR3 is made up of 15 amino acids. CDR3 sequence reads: CASSLGLAETNEQFF. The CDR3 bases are TGCGCCAGCAGCTTGGGACTAGCGGAAACCAATGAGCAGTTCTTC.

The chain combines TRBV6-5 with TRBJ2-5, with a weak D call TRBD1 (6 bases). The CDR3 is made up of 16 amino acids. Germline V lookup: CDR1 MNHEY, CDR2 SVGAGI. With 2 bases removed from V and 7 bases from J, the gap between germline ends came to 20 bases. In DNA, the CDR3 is TGTGCCAGCAGTTACCCACACCCCTCACAGGGCGGGACCCAGTACTTC. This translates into CASSYPHPSQGGTQYF.

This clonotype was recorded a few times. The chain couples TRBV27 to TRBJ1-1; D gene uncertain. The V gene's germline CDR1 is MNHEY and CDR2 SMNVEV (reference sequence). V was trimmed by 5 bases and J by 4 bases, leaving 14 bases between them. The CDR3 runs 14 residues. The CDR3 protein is CASSKLPSVTEAFF. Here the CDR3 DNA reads TGTGCCAGCAGTAAACTACCTTCTGTCACTGAAGCTTTCTTT.

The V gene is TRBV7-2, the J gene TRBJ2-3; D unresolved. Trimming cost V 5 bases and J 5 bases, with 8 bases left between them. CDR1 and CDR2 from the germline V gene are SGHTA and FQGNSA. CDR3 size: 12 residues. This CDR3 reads CASSRNRDTQYF. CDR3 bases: TGTGCCAGCAGCCGAAACAGAGATACGCAGTATTTT.

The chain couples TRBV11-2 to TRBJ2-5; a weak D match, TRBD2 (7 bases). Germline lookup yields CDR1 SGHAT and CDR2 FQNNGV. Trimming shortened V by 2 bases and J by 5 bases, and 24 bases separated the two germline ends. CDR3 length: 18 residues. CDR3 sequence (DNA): TGTGCCAGCAGCTTATCCCCTACGGGGGGCGTGAGCAGGGAGACCCAGTACTTC. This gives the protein CASSLSPTGGVSRETQYF.

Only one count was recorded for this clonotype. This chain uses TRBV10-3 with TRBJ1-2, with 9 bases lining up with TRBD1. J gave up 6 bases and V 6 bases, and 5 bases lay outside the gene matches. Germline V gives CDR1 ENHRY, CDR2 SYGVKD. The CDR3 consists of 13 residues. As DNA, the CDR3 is TGTGCCATCAGAGGACAGGGGATCGATGGCTACACCTTC. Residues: CAIRGQGIDGYTF.

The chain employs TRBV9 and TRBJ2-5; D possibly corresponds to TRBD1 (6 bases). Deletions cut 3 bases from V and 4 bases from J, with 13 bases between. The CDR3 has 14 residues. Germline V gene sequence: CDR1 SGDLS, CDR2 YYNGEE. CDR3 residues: CASSAGGQPETQYF. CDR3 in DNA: TGTGCCAGCAGCGCCGGTGGACAGCCAGAGACCCAGTACTTC.

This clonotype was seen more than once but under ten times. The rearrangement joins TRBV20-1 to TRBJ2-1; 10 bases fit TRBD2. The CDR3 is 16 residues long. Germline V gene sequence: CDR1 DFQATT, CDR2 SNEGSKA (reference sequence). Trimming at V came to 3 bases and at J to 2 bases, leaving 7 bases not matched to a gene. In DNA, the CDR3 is TGCAGTGCTAGGGGCAGGACTAGCGGAACCTACAATGAGCAGTTCTTC. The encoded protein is CSARGRTSGTYNEQFF.

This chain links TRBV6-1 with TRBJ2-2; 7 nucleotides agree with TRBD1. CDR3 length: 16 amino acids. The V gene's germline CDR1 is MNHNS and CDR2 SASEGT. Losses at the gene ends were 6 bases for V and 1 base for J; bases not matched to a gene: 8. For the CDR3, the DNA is TGTGCCAGCAGGTTGAAGCCAGGGGGGAACACCGGGGAGCTGTTTTTT. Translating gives CASRLKPGGNTGELFF.

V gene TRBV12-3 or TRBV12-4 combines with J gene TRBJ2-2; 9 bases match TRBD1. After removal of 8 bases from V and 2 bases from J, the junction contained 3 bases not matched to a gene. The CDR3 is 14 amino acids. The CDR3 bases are TGTGCCAGCGGGGGACAGGGTAACACCGGGGAGCTGTTTTTT. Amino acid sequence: CASGGQGNTGELFF.

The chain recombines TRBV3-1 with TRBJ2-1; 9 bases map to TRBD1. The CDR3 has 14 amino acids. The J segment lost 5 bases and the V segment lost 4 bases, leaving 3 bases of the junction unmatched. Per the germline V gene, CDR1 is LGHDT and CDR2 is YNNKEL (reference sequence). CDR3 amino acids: CASSPWDRDNEQFF. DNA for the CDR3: TGTGCCAGCAGCCCGTGGGACAGGGACAATGAGCAGTTCTTC.

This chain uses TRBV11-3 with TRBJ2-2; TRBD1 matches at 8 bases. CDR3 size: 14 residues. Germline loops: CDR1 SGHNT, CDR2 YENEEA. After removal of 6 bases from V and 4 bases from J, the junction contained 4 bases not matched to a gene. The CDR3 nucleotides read TGTGCCAGCAGACGACAGGGGACCACCGGGGAGCTGTTTTTT. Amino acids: CASRRQGTTGELFF. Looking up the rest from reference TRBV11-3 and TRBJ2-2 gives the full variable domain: EAGVVQSPRYKIIEKKQPVAFWCNPISGHNTLYWYLQNLGQGPELLIRYENEEAVDDSQLPKDRFSAERLKGVDSTLKIQPAELGDSAVYLCASRRQGTTGELFFGEGSRLTVL.

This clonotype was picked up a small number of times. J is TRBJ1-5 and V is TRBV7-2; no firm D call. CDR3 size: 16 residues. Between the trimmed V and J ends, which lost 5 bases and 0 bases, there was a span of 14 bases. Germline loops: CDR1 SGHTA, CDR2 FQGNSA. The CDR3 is CASSNIRNLSNQPQHF. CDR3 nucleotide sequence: TGTGCCAGCAGCAACATCAGAAACCTTAGCAATCAGCCCCAGCATTTT.

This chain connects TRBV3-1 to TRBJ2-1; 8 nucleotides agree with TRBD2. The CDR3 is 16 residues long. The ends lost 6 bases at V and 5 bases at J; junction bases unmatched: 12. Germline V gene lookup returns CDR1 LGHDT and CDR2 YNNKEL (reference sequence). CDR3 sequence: CASSVTLAGGNNEQFF. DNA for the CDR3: TGTGCCAGCAGTGTCACGTTGGCGGGGGGCAACAATGAGCAGTTCTTC.

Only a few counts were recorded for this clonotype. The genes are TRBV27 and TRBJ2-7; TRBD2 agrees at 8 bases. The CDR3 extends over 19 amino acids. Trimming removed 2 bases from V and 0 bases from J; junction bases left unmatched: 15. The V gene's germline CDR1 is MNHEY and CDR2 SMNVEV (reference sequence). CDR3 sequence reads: CASSLVPPERTSFSYEQYF. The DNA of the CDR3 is TGTGCCAGCAGTTTAGTACCACCGGAAAGGACTAGCTTCTCCTACGAGCAGTACTTC.

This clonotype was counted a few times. The CDR3 spells CASSQGHTGTQYF. The CDR3 nucleotides are TGCGCCAGCAGCCAAGGTCACACGGGGACCCAGTACTTC. The genes are TRBV4-3 and TRBJ2-5, with D unclear. The CDR3 is made up of 13 amino acids. Trimming cost V 1 base and J 7 bases, with 10 bases left between them. Germline CDR1 reads LGHNA; CDR2 reads YSLEER.

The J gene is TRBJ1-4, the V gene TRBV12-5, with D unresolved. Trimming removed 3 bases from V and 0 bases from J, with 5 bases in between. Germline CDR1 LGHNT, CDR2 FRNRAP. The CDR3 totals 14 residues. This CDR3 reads CASGLYATNEKLFF. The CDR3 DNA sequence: TGTGCTAGTGGTTTATATGCAACTAATGAAAAACTGTTTTTT.

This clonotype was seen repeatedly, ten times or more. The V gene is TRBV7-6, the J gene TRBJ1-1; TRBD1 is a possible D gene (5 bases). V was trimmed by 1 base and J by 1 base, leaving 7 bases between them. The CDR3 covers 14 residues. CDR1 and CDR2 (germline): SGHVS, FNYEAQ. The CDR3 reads CASSLGQSNTEAFF. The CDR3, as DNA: TGTGCCAGCAGCTTAGGACAGTCGAACACTGAAGCTTTCTTT.

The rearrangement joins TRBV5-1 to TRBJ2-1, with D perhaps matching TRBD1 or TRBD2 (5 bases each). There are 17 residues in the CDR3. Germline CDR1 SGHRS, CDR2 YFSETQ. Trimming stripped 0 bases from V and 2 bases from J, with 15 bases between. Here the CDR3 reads CASSLAPGTGTYNEQFF. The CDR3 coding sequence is TGCGCCAGCAGCTTGGCCCCCGGGACCGGAACCTACAATGAGCAGTTCTTC.

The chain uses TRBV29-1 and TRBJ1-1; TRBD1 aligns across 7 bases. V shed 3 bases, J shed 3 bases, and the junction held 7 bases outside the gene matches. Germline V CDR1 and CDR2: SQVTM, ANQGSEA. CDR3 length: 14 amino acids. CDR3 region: CSVEHSGQDTEAFF. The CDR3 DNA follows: TGCAGCGTTGAGCATTCCGGACAGGACACTGAAGCTTTCTTT.

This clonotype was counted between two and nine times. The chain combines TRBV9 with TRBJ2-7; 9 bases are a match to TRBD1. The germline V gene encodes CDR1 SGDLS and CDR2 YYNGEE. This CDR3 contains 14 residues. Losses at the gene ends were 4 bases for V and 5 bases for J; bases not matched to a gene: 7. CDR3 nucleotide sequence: TGTGCCAGCAGCCCCCAAGACAGGGGGGACGAGCAGTACTTC. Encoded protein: CASSPQDRGDEQYF.

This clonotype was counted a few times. CDR3 nucleotides: TGTGCCACCAGCAGAGATACGGGGGGCTCGGGTATTGAGCAGTTCTTC. This codes for CATSRDTGGSGIEQFF. This chain links TRBV15 with TRBJ2-1, with TRBD2 as a possible D gene (7 bases). This CDR3 comprises 16 residues. Trimming took off 0 bases at V and 9 bases at J, with 18 bases between the two ends. Per germline, CDR1 LNHNV and CDR2 YYDKDF (reference sequence).

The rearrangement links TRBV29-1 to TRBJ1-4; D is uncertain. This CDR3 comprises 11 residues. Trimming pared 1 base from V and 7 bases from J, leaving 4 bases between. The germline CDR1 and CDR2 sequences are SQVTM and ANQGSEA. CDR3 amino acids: CSVEGGEKLFF. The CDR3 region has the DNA TGCAGCGTTGAAGGGGGTGAAAAACTGTTTTTT.

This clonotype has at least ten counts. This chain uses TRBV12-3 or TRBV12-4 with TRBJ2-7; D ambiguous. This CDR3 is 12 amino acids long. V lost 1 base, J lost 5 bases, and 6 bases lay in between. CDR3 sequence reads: CASSLVLHEQYF. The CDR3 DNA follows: TGTGCCAGCAGTTTAGTTCTCCACGAGCAGTACTTC.